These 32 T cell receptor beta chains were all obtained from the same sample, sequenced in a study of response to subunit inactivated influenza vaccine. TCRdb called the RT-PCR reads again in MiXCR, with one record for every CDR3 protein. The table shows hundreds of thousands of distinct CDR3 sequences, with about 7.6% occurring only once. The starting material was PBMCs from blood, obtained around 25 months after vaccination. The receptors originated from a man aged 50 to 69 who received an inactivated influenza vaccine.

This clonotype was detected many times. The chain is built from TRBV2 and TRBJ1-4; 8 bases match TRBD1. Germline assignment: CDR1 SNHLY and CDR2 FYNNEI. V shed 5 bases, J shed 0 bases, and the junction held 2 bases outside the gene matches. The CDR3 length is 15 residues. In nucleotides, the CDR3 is TGTGCCAGCAGTCCGGACAGGGCAACTAATGAAAAACTGTTTTTT. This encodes CASSPDRATNEKLFF.

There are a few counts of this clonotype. CDR3 coding DNA: TGTGCCAGCAGCACCGGACAGGCTTACTATGGCTACACCTTC. Encoded protein: CASSTGQAYYGYTF. V and J are TRBV7-9 and TRBJ1-2; 7 bases are a match to TRBD1. Germline CDR1 is SEHNR and CDR2 is FQNEAQ (reference sequence). With V trimmed by 5 bases and J by 3 bases, 6 bases remained unmatched. This CDR3 is 14 amino acids long.

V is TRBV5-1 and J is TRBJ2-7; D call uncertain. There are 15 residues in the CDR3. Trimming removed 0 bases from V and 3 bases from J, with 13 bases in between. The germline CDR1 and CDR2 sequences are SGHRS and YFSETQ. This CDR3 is CASSLVQGHNYEQYF. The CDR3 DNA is TGCGCCAGCAGCTTGGTACAAGGCCATAACTACGAGCAGTACTTC.

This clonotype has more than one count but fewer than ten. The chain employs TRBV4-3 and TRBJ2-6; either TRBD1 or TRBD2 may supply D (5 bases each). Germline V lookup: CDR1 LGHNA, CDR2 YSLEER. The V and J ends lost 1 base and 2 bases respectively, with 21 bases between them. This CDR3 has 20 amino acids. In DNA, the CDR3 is TGCGCCAGCAGCCAAGCTGATTGGGGGAAATGGGCAGCTGGGGCCAACGTCCTGACTTTC. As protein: CASSQADWGKWAAGANVLTF.

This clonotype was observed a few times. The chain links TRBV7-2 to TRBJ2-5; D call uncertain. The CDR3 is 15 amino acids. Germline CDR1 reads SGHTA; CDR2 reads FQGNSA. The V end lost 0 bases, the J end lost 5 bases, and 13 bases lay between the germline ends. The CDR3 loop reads CASSLAGPIVETQYF. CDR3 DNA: TGTGCCAGCAGCTTAGCGGGCCCAATCGTGGAGACCCAGTACTTC.

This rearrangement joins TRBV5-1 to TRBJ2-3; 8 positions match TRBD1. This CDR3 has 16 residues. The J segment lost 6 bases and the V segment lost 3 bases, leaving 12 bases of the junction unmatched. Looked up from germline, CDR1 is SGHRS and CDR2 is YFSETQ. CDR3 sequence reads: CASSSKRQGKGDTQYF. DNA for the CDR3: TGCGCCAGCAGCTCTAAAAGACAGGGGAAGGGGGATACGCAGTATTTT.

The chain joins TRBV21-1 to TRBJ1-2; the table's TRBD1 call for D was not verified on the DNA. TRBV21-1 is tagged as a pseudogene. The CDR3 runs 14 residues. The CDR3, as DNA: TGTGCCAGCATCAACCGGGACAGGTTTTATGGCTACACCTTC. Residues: CASINRDRFYGYTF.

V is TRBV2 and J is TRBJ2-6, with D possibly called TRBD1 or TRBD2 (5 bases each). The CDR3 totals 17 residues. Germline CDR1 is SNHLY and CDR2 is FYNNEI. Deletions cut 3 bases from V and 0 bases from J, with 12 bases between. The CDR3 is CASSDEGPISGANVLTF. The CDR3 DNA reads TGTGCCAGCAGTGATGAGGGGCCAATCTCTGGGGCCAACGTCCTGACTTTC.

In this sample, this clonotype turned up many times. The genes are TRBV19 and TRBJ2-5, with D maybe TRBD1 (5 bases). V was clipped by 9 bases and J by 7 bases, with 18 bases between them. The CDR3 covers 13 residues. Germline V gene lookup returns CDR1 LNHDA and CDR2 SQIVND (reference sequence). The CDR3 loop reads CASLDRTSGTQYF. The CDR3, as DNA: TGTGCCAGCCTCGACAGAACGTCGGGGACCCAGTACTTC.

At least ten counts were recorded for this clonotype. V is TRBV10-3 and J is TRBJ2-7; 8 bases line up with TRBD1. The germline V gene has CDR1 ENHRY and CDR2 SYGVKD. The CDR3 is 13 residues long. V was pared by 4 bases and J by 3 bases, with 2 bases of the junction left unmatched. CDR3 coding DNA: TGTGCCATCAGTGGCGGACAGGGCTACGAGCAGTACTTC. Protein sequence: CAISGGQGYEQYF.

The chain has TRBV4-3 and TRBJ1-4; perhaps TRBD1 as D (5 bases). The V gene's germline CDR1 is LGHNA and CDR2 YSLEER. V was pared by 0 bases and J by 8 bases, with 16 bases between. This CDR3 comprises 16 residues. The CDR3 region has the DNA TGCGCCAGCAGCCAAGATTCGTGGAGGGGAGGAGAAAAACTGTTTTTT. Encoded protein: CASSQDSWRGGEKLFF.

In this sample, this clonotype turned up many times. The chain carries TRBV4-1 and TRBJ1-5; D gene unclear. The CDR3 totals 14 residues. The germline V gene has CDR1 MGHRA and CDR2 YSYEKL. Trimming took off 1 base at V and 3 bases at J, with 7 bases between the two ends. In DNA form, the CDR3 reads TGCGCCAGCAGCCAAGTAGACACCAATCAGCCCCAGCATTTT. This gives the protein CASSQVDTNQPQHF.

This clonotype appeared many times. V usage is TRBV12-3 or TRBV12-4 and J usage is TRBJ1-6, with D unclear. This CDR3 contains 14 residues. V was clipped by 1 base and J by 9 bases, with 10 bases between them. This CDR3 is CASSLGGAGSPLHF. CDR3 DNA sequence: TGTGCCAGCAGTTTAGGTGGCGCAGGTTCACCCCTCCACTTT.

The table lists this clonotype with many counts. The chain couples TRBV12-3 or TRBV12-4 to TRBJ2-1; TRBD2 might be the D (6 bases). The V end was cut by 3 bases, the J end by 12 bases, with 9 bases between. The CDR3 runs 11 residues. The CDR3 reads CASSFAGGQFF. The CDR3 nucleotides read TGTGCCAGCAGTTTTGCCGGGGGGCAGTTCTTC.

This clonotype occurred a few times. The CDR3 DNA reads as TGTGCCAGCAGTTTACGTGGATGGCCGGGAACCTACGAGCAGTACTTC. It translates to CASSLRGWPGTYEQYF. The J gene is TRBJ2-7, the V gene TRBV27; a possible D gene is TRBD2 (5 bases). The germline V gene has CDR1 MNHEY and CDR2 SMNVEV (reference sequence). V gave up 2 bases and J gave up 2 bases, with 16 bases separating them. CDR3 size: 16 residues.

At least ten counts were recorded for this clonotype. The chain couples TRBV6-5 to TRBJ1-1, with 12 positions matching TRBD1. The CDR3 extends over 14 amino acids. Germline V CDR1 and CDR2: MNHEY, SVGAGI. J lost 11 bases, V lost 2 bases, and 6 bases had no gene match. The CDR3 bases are TGTGCCAGCAGTTACGGTCCGGGACAGGGGGCTGCTTTCTTT. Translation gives CASSYGPGQGAAFF.

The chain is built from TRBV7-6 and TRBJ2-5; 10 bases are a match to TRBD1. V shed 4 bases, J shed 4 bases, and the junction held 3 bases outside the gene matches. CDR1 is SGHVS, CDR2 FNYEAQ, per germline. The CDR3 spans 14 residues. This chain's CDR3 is CASSWDRGSETQYF. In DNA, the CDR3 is TGTGCCAGCAGCTGGGACAGGGGATCAGAGACCCAGTACTTC.

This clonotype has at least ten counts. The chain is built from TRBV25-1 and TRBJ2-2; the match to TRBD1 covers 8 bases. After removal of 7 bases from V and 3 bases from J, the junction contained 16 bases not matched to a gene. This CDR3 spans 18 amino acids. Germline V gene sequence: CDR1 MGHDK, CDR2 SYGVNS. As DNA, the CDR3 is TGTGCCAGCACGGTGAACAGGGGGAAAGGTTTGGACACCGGGGAGCTGTTTTTT. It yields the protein CASTVNRGKGLDTGELFF.

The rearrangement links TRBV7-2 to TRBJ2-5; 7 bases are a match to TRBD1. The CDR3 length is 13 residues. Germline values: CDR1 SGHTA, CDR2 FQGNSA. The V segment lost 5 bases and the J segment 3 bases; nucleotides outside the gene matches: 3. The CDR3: CASSHGQEETQYF. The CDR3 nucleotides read TGTGCCAGCAGCCATGGACAGGAAGAGACCCAGTACTTC.

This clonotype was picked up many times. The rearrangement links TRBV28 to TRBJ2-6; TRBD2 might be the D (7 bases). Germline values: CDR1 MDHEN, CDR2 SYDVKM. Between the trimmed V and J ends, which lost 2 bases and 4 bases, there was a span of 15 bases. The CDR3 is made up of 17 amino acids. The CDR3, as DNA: TGTGCCAGCAGTTTAAGGGGGGGCCTGACAGGGGCCAACGTCCTGACTTTC. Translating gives CASSLRGGLTGANVLTF.

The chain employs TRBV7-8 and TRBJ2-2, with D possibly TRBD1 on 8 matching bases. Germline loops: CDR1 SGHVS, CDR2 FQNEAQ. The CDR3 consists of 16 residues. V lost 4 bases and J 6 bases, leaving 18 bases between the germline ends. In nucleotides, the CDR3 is TGTGCCAGCAGCTCAACATGGACAGGGAGGGCCGGGGAGCTGTTTTTT. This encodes CASSSTWTGRAGELFF.

The CDR3 nucleotides read TGTGCCAGCACCTCCCAGGGGGGGTCCGACACTGAAGCTTTCTTT. Amino acid sequence: CASTSQGGSDTEAFF. This rearrangement joins TRBV7-9 to TRBJ1-1; 7 bases line up with TRBD1. CDR1 SEHNR and CDR2 FQNEAQ come from the germline V gene (reference sequence). The CDR3 covers 15 residues. The ends lost 7 bases at V and 3 bases at J; junction bases unmatched: 11. Supplemented by reference TRBV7-9 and TRBJ1-1, the full variable domain reads DTGVSQNPRHKITKRGQNVTFRCDPISEHNRLYWYRQTLGQGPEFLTYFQNEAQLEKSRLLSDRFSAERPKGSFSTLEIQRTEQGDSAMYLCASTSQGGSDTEAFFGQGTRLTVV.

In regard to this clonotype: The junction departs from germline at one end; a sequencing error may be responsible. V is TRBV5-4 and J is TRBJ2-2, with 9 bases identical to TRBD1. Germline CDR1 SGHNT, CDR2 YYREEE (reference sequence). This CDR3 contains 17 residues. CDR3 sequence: CASSLTRPGQGTGELSF. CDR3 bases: TGTGCCAGCAGCTTGACCCGGCCGGGACAGGGCACCGGGGAGCTGTCTTTT.

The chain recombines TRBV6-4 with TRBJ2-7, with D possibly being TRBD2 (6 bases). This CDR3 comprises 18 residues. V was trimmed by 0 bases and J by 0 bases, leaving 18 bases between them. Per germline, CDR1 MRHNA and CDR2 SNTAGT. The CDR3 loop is CASSDSIPTGLYSYEQYF. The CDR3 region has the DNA TGTGCCAGCAGTGACTCCATACCTACGGGACTGTACTCCTACGAGCAGTACTTC.

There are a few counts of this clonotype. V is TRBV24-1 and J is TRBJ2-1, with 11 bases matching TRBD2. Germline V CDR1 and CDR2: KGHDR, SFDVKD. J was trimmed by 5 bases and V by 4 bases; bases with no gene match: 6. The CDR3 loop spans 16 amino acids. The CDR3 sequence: CATSDPTSGTNNEQFF. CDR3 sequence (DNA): TGTGCCACCAGTGACCCGACTAGCGGGACCAACAATGAGCAGTTCTTC.

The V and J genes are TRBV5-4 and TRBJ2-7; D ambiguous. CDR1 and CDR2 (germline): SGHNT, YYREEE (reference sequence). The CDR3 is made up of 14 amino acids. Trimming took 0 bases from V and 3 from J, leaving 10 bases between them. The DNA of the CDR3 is TGTGCCAGCAGCTTGGGGTTATGGGGCTACGAGCAGTACTTC. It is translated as CASSLGLWGYEQYF.

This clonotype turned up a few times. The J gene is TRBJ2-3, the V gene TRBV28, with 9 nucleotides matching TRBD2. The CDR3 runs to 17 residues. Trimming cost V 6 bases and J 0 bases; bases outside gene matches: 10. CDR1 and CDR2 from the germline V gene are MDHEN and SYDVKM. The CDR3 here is CASSPLRLAASTDTQYF. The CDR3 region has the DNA TGTGCCAGCAGCCCCCTTCGACTAGCGGCGAGCACAGATACGCAGTATTTT.

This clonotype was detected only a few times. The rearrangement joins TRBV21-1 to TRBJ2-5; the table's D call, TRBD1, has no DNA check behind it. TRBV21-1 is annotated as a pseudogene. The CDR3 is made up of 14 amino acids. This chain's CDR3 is CASVLDRNEMAQYF. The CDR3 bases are TGTGCCAGCGTGCTGGACAGGAACGAGATGGCCCAGTACTTC.

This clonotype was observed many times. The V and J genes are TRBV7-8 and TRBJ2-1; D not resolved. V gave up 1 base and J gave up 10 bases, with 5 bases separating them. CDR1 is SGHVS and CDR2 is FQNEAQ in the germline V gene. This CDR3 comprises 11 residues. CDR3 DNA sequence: TGTGCCAGCAGCTTAGGCTCCGAGCAGTTCTTC. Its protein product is CASSLGSEQFF.

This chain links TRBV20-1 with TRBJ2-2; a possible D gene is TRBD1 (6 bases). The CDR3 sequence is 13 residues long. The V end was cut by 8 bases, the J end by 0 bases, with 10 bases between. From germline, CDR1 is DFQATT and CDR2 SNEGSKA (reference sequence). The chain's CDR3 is CSTGTTNTGELFF. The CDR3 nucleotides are TGCAGTACCGGGACAACGAACACCGGGGAGCTGTTTTTT.

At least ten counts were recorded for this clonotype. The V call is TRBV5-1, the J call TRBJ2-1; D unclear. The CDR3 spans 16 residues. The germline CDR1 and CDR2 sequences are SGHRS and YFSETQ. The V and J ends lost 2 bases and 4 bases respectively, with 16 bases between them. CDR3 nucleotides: TGCGCCAGCAGCTTTGGGAACCCCCAGACTTACAATGAGCAGTTCTTC. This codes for CASSFGNPQTYNEQFF.

CDR3 coding DNA: TGCGCCAGCAGCCCACAAGCGGGAGGGCCTGGAGATACGCAGTATTTT. Translated: CASSPQAGGPGDTQYF. The chain recombines TRBV4-3 with TRBJ2-3; 10 bases align to TRBD2. The CDR3 loop spans 16 amino acids. In germline, CDR1 is LGHNA, CDR2 YSLEER. V was clipped by 4 bases and J by 5 bases; unmatched bases: 9.